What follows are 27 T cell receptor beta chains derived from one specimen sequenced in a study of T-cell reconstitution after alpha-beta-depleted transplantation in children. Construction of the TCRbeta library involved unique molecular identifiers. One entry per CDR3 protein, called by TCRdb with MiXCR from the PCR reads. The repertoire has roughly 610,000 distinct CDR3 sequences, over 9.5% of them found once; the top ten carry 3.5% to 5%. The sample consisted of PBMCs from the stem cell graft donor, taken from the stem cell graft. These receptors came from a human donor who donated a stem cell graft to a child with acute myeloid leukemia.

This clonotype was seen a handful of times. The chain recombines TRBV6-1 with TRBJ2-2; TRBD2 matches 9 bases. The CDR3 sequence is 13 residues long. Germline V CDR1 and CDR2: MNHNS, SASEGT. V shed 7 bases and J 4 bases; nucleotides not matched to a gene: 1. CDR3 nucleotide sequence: TGTGCCAGCACGCGGGAGGGCACCGGGGAGCTGTTTTTT. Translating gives CASTREGTGELFF.

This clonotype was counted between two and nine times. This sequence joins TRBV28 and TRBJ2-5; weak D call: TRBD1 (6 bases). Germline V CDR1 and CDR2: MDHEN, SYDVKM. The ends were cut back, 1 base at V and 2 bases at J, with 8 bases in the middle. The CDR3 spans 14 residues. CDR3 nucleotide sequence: TGTGCCAGCAGTTTATTAGGACAGCAAGAGACCCAGTACTTC. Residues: CASSLLGQQETQYF. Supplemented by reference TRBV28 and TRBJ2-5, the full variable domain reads DVKVTQSSRYLVKRTGEKVFLECVQDMDHENMFWYRQDPGLGLRLIYFSYDVKMKEKGDIPEGYSVSREKKERFSLILESASTNQTSMYLCASSLLGQQETQYFGPGTRLLVL.

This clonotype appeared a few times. The CDR3, as DNA: TGCAGTGCTAAGCAGGGGGCGGGGAATTCACCCCTCCACTTT. It is translated as CSAKQGAGNSPLHF. The chain couples TRBV20-1 to TRBJ1-6, with 8 bases identical to TRBD1. There are 14 residues in the CDR3. Germline-derived CDR1 and CDR2 are DFQATT and SNEGSKA (reference sequence). The V segment lost 4 bases and the J segment 7 bases; nucleotides outside the gene matches: 6.

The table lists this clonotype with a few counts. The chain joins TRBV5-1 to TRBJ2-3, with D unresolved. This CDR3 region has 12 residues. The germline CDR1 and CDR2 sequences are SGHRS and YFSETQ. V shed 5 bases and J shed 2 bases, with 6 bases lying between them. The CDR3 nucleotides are TGCGCCAGCAGAAAGGTCACAGATACGCAGTATTTT. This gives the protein CASRKVTDTQYF. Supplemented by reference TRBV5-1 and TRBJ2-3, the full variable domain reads KAGVTQTPRYLIKTRGQQVTLSCSPISGHRSVSWYQQTPGQGLQFLFEYFSETQRNKGNFPGRFSGRQFSNSRSEMNVSTLELGDSALYLCASRKVTDTQYFGPGTRLTVL.

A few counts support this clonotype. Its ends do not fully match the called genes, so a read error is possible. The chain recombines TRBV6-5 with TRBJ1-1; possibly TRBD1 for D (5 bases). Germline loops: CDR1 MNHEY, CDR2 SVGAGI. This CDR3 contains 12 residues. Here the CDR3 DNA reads TGTGCCAGCAGTTACGCTGGGGGAAGGAGGATCTTT. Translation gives CASSYAGGRRIF.

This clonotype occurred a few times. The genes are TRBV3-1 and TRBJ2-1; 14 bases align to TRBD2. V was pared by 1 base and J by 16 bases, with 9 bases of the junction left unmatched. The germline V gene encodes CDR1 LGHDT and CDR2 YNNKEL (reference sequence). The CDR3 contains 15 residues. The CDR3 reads CASSQGLAGGPERFF. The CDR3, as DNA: TGTGCCAGCAGCCAAGGACTAGCGGGAGGGCCAGAACGATTCTTC.

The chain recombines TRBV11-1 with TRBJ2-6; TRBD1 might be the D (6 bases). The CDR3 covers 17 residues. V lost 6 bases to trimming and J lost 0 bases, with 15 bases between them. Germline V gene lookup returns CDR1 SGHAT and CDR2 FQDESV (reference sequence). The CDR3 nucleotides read TGTGCCAGCAGTCCATGGACAGCGGACTCTGGGGCCAACGTCCTGACTTTC. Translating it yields CASSPWTADSGANVLTF.

The CDR3 reads CASSLVSRGDNEQFF. The CDR3 nucleotides read TGCGCCAGCAGCTTGGTCTCACGCGGGGACAATGAGCAGTTCTTC. This chain connects TRBV5-1 to TRBJ2-1; D may be TRBD2 (6 bases). V was trimmed by 0 bases and J by 5 bases, leaving 12 bases between them. CDR1 and CDR2 from the germline V gene are SGHRS and YFSETQ. The CDR3 sequence is 15 residues long.

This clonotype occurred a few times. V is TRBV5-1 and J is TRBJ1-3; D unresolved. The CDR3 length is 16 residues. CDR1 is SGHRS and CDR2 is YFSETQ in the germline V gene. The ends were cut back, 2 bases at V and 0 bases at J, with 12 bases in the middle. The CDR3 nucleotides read TGCGCCAGCAGCTTTTCCAGCGAGAGCTCTGGAAACACCATATATTTT. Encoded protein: CASSFSSESSGNTIYF.

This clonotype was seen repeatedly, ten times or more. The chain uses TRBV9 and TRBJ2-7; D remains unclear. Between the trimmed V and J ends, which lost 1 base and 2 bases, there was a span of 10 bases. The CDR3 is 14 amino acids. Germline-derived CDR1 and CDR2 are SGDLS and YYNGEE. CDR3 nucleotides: TGTGCCAGCAGCGTACGACATCAACCCTACGAGCAGTACTTC. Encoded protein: CASSVRHQPYEQYF. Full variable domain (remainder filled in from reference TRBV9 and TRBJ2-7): DSGVTQTPKHLITATGQRVTLRCSPRSGDLSVYWYQQSLDQGLQFLIQYYNGEERAKGNILERFSAQQFPDLHSELNLSSLELGDSALYFCASSVRHQPYEQYFGPGTRLTVT.

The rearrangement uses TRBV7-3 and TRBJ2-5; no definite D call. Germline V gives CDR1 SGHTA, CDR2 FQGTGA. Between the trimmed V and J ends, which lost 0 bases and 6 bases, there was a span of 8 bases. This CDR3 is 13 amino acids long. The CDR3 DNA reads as TGTGCCAGCAGCTTAACCCCCGCAAAGACCCAGTACTTC. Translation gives CASSLTPAKTQYF.

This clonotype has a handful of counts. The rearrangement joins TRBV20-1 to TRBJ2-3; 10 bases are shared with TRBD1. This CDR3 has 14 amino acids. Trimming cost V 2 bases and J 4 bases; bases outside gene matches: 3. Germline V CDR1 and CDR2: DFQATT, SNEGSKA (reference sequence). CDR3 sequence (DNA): TGCAGTGCTAGAAACGGACAGGGGGCAGATACGCAGTATTTT. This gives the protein CSARNGQGADTQYF.

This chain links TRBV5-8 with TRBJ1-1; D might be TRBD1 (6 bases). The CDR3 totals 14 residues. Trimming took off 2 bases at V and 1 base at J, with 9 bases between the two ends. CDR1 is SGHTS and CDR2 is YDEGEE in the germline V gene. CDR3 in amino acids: CASSFNRENTEAFF. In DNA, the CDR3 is TGTGCCAGCAGCTTCAACAGGGAGAACACTGAAGCTTTCTTT.

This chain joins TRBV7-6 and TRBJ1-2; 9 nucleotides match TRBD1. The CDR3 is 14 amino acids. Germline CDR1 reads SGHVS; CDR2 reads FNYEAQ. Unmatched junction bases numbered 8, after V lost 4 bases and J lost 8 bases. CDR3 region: CASSSPGTGIGYTF. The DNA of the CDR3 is TGTGCCAGCAGCTCCCCAGGGACAGGGATCGGCTACACCTTC.

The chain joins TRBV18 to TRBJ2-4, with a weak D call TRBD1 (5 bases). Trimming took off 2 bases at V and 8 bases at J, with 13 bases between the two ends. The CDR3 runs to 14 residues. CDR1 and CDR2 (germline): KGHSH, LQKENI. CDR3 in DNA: TGTGCCAGCTCACCAACAGGCACCAGGGACATTCAGTACTTC. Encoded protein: CASSPTGTRDIQYF.

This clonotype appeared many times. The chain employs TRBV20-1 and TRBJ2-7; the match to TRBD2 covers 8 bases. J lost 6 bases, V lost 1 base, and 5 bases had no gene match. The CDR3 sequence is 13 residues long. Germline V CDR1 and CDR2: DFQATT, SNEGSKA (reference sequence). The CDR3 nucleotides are TGCAGTGCTAGAGCGGGAGGGGAGGCCGAGCAGTACTTC. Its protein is CSARAGGEAEQYF.

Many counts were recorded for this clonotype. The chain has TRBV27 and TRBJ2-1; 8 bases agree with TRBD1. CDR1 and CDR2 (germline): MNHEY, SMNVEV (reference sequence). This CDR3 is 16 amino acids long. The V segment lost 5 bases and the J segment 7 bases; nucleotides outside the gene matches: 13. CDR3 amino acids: CASSRQGAFGQNEQFF. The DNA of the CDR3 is TGTGCCAGCAGTCGCCAGGGGGCATTCGGGCAGAATGAGCAGTTCTTC.

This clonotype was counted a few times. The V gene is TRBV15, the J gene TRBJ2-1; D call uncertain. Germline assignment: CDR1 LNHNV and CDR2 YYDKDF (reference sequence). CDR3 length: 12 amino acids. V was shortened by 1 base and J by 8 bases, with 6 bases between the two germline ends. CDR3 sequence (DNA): TGTGCCACCAGCAGAGGGTGGGATGAGCAGTTCTTC. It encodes CATSRGWDEQFF.

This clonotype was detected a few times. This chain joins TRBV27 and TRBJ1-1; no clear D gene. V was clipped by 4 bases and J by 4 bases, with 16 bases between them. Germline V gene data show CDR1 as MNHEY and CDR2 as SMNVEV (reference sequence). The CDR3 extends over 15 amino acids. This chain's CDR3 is CASSYLQGGGTEAFF. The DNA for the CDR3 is TGTGCCAGCAGTTATCTTCAAGGAGGTGGCACTGAAGCTTTCTTT.

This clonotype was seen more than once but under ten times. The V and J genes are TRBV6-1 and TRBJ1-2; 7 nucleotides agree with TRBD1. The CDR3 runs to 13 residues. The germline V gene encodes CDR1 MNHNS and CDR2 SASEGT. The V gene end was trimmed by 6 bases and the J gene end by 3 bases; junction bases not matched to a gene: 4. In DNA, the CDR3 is TGTGCCAGCAGGCTTACAGGGGACTATGGCTACACCTTC. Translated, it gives CASRLTGDYGYTF.

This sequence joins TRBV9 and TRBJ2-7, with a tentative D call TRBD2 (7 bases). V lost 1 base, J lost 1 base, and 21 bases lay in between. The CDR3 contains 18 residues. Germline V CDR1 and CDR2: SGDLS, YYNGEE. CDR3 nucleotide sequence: TGTGCCAGCAGCGTATCGAGGGGGGGGGCTGGTGGGTCCTACGAGCAGTACTTC. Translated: CASSVSRGGAGGSYEQYF.

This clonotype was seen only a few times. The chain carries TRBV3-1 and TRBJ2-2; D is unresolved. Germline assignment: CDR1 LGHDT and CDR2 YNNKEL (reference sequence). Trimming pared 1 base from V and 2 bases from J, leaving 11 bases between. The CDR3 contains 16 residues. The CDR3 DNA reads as TGTGCCAGCAGCCAAGTGACGCTACCAAACACCGGGGAGCTGTTTTTT. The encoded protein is CASSQVTLPNTGELFF.

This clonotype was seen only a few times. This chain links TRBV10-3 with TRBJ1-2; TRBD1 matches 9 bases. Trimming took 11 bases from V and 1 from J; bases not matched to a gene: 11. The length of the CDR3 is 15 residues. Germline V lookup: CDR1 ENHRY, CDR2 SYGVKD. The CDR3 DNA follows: TGTGCCTCACTACTACAGGGGGCGAATAACTATGGCTACACCTTC. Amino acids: CASLLQGANNYGYTF.

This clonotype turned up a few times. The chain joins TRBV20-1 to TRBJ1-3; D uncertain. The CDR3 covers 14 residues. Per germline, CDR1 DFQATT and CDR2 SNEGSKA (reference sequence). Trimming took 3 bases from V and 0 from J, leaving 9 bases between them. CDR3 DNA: TGCAGTGCTAGGCGGGATAACTCTGGAAACACCATATATTTT. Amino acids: CSARRDNSGNTIYF.

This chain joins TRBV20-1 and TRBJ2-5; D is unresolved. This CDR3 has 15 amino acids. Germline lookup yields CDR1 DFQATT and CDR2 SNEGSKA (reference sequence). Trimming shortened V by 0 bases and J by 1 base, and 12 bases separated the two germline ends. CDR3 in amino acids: CSARETLQTQETQYF. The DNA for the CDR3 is TGCAGTGCTAGAGAGACGTTGCAGACCCAAGAGACCCAGTACTTC.

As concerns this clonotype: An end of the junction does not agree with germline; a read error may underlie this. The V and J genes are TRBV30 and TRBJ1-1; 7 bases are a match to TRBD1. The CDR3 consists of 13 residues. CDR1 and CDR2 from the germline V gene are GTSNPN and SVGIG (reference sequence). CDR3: CAWIKDRNTEVFF. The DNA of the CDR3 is TGTGCCTGGATAAAGGACAGGAACACTGAAGTTTTCTTT.

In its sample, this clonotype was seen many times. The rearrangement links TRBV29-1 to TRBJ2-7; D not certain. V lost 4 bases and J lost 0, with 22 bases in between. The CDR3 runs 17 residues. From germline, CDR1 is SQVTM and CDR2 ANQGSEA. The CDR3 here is CSVVRGMVTYSSYEQYF. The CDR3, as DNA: TGCAGCGTTGTCCGCGGCATGGTGACCTACAGCTCCTACGAGCAGTACTTC.